Presented here are 20 T cell receptor beta chains from one specimen sequenced in a study of shared clonotypes between healthy human individuals. The protocol was immunoSEQ multiplex PCR, while the TCRdb copy is restricted to in-frame clones and leaves out a portion. The data hold over 2,000,000 clones, with roughly 93% observed a single time. CD45RO-negative CD8 cells positively selected for CCR7 made up the naive population, which excluded terminally differentiated effector memory CD45RA+ cells. The material sequenced was naive CD8+ T cells from PBMCs. These receptors all come from a man between 18 and 29 years old in good health. Some clones in this sample may be carry-over from other donors' samples.

The J gene is TRBJ2-7, the V gene TRBV11-2, with TRBD1 matching over 8 bases. Trimming cost V 5 bases and J 2 bases; bases outside gene matches: 11. CDR1 is SGHAT and CDR2 is FQNNGV in the germline V gene. This CDR3 spans 16 amino acids. CDR3 amino acids: CASSDTGGLPPYEQYF. In DNA, the CDR3 is TGTGCCAGCAGCGATACAGGGGGGCTACCCCCCTACGAGCAGTACTTC.

This clone showed up just once. The chain uses TRBV28 and TRBJ2-3; D uncertain. Germline loops: CDR1 MDHEN, CDR2 SYDVKM. CDR3 length: 15 amino acids. V lost 7 bases to trimming and J lost 3 bases, with 17 bases between them. CDR3 bases: TGTGCCAGCAAAAAGGCGGCGAGTTTAACAGATACGCAGTATTTT. Protein: CASKKAASLTDTQYF.

The rearrangement uses TRBV13 and TRBJ1-2; D remains unclear. The CDR3 loop spans 14 amino acids. Germline lookup yields CDR1 PRHDT and CDR2 FYEKMQ (reference sequence). V lost 1 base and J 4 bases, leaving 10 bases between the germline ends. The CDR3 loop reads CASSLAQHTYGYTF. The DNA for the CDR3 is TGTGCCAGCAGCTTAGCACAGCATACCTATGGCTACACCTTC.

The rearrangement uses TRBV11-3 and TRBJ2-1; 9 bases agree with TRBD2. Looked up from germline, CDR1 is SGHNT and CDR2 is YENEEA. The V gene end was trimmed by 5 bases and the J gene end by 8 bases; junction bases not matched to a gene: 13. The CDR3 totals 16 residues. In DNA, the CDR3 is TGTGCCAGCAGCGCCACCAGGGCGGGAGGGTCTTATGAGCAGTTCTTC. Its translation: CASSATRAGGSYEQFF.

The gene calls are TRBV19 and TRBJ2-7; tentatively, D is TRBD2 (7 bases). The CDR3 extends over 15 amino acids. Trimming removed 3 bases at V and 3 bases at J, with 15 bases between. Germline values: CDR1 LNHDA, CDR2 SQIVND (reference sequence). The CDR3 spells CASSIGGLGGYEQYF. CDR3 coding DNA: TGTGCCAGTAGTATCGGGGGGCTAGGAGGCTACGAGCAGTACTTC.

CDR3 amino acids: CASSPAENHWYNEQFF. In DNA, the CDR3 is TGTGCCAGCAGTCCTGCAGAGAACCATTGGTACAATGAGCAGTTCTTC. The rearrangement uses TRBV28 and TRBJ2-1, with D unclear. The CDR3 is 16 amino acids. V gave up 5 bases and J gave up 4 bases, with 18 bases separating them. CDR1 and CDR2 from the germline V gene are MDHEN and SYDVKM.

The J gene is TRBJ2-7, the V gene TRBV11-2; TRBD1 might be the D (6 bases). The germline CDR1 and CDR2 sequences are SGHAT and FQNNGV. V lost 1 base and J lost 3, with 19 bases in between. This CDR3 has 17 amino acids. The DNA for the CDR3 is TGTGCCAGCAGCTTAGTAGGTCCCAGGGGTAATGTCTACGAGCAGTACTTC. It is translated as CASSLVGPRGNVYEQYF.

This chain connects TRBV5-4 to TRBJ2-7, with TRBD1 matching over 9 bases. The length of the CDR3 is 14 residues. Germline assignment: CDR1 SGHNT and CDR2 YYREEE (reference sequence). V was clipped by 3 bases and J by 2 bases; unmatched bases: 3. In nucleotides, the CDR3 is TGTGCCAGCAGCTCCGGGACAGGGACCTACGAGCAGTACTTC. Protein: CASSSGTGTYEQYF.

The chain carries TRBV11-2 and TRBJ2-5; 8 nucleotides align to TRBD1. The CDR3 consists of 15 residues. Germline values: CDR1 SGHAT, CDR2 FQNNGV. V trimming: 5 bases; J trimming: 4 bases; junction bases outside the gene matches: 9. This CDR3 is CASSVGVRGLETQYF. The DNA for the CDR3 is TGTGCCAGCAGCGTAGGGGTCAGGGGGCTAGAGACCCAGTACTTC.

This rearrangement joins TRBV7-2 to TRBJ2-7; 9 bases map to TRBD2. V trimming: 6 bases; J trimming: 7 bases; junction bases outside the gene matches: 16. Germline-derived CDR1 and CDR2 are SGHTA and FQGNSA. This CDR3 region has 16 residues. This chain's CDR3 is CASSISRGLAEKEQYF. The CDR3 DNA follows: TGTGCCAGCAGTATCAGCAGGGGACTAGCCGAGAAGGAGCAGTACTTC.

The chain couples TRBV20-1 to TRBJ1-1, with D hard to call. The CDR3 runs 11 residues. The ends were cut back, 3 bases at V and 5 bases at J, with 7 bases in the middle. Germline values: CDR1 DFQATT, CDR2 SNEGSKA (reference sequence). The CDR3 loop reads CSASVWTEAFF. The CDR3, as DNA: TGCAGTGCTAGTGTTTGGACTGAAGCTTTCTTT.

This clone was detected only once. Here the CDR3 DNA reads TGTGCCAGCACCCCCAAGGGCCGGGGTGGCTACACCTTC. It specifies CASTPKGRGGYTF. The rearrangement uses TRBV6-1 and TRBJ1-2; D uncertain. The germline V gene encodes CDR1 MNHNS and CDR2 SASEGT. V lost 7 bases and J lost 7, with 16 bases in between. CDR3 length: 13 residues.

This clone has more than one count but fewer than ten. J is TRBJ1-1 and V is TRBV28; possible D gene TRBD1, 5 bases. Germline V gives CDR1 MDHEN, CDR2 SYDVKM. V was clipped by 6 bases and J by 5 bases, with 16 bases between them. The CDR3 consists of 14 residues. The CDR3 DNA reads as TGTGCCAGCAGATACGGACCAGGGAGGACTGAAGCTTTCTTT. Translation: CASRYGPGRTEAFF. The whole variable domain, remainder taken from reference TRBV28 and TRBJ1-1, is DVKVTQSSRYLVKRTGEKVFLECVQDMDHENMFWYRQDPGLGLRLIYFSYDVKMKEKGDIPEGYSVSREKKERFSLILESASTNQTSMYLCASRYGPGRTEAFFGQGTRLTVV.

The chain combines TRBV28 with TRBJ2-3; 10 bases match TRBD2. This CDR3 comprises 16 residues. The V and J ends lost 5 bases and 0 bases, in that order; junction bases with no gene match: 5. CDR1 is MDHEN, CDR2 SYDVKM, per germline. CDR3 sequence (DNA): TGTGCCAGCAGTACCCGGACTAGCGGCAGCACAGATACGCAGTATTTT. It encodes CASSTRTSGSTDTQYF.

The chain carries TRBV28 and TRBJ2-1; TRBD2 matches 9 bases. V shed 5 bases and J 4 bases; nucleotides not matched to a gene: 0. The CDR3 consists of 13 residues. Per the germline V gene, CDR1 is MDHEN and CDR2 is SYDVKM. Here the CDR3 DNA reads TGTGCCAGCAGTAGCGGGGGGTACAATGAGCAGTTCTTC. This translates into CASSSGGYNEQFF.

V and J are TRBV7-3 and TRBJ1-1; D perhaps matches TRBD1 (6 bases). From germline, CDR1 is SGHTA and CDR2 FQGTGA. The CDR3 totals 16 residues. V was cut by 4 bases and J by 6 bases, with 21 bases left in between. CDR3 sequence (DNA): TGTGCCAGCAGCTCTTTGGCGGGACAACGGAGACCTGAAGCTTTCTTT. This encodes CASSSLAGQRRPEAFF. The whole variable domain, remainder taken from reference TRBV7-3 and TRBJ1-1, is GAGVSQTPSNKVTEKGKYVELRCDPISGHTALYWYRQSLGQGPEFLIYFQGTGAADDSGLPNDRFFAVRPEGSVSTLKIQRTERGDSAVYLCASSSLAGQRRPEAFFGQGTRLTVV.

The chain has TRBV29-1 and TRBJ2-1, with TRBD2 matching 16 bases. The CDR3 extends over 16 amino acids. V trimming: 6 bases; J trimming: 7 bases; junction bases outside the gene matches: 9. CDR1 is SQVTM and CDR2 is ANQGSEA in the germline V gene. The CDR3 DNA is TGCAGCGTCAAAGGGGGACTAGCGGGAGGGAAGAATGAGCAGTTCTTC. Amino acid sequence: CSVKGGLAGGKNEQFF.

The V and J genes are TRBV29-1 and TRBJ2-1, with 9 bases lining up with TRBD2. CDR3 length: 16 residues. The junction had 9 bases not matched to a gene; V was cut back by 6 bases and J by 0 bases. CDR1 is SQVTM and CDR2 is ANQGSEA in the germline V gene. The CDR3 DNA reads TGCAGCGTGGCCGGACTAGCGTGGAGCTCCTACAATGAGCAGTTCTTC. It translates to CSVAGLAWSSYNEQFF.

The chain recombines TRBV7-9 with TRBJ1-2, with D possibly matching TRBD1 (5 bases). V was clipped by 5 bases and J by 0 bases, with 22 bases between them. The CDR3 totals 18 residues. Germline CDR1 reads SEHNR; CDR2 reads FQNEAQ (reference sequence). CDR3 sequence reads: CASSGTPKGPYPNYGYTF. In DNA form, the CDR3 reads TGTGCCAGCAGCGGCACCCCCAAGGGGCCCTATCCTAACTATGGCTACACCTTC. Full variable domain (missing parts from reference TRBV7-9 and TRBJ1-2): DTGVSQNPRHKITKRGQNVTFRCDPISEHNRLYWYRQTLGQGPEFLTYFQNEAQLEKSRLLSDRFSAERPKGSFSTLEIQRTEQGDSAMYLCASSGTPKGPYPNYGYTFGSGTRLTVV.

The chain is built from TRBV5-1 and TRBJ2-1; D is undetermined. Trimming took off 4 bases at V and 10 bases at J, with 9 bases between the two ends. The CDR3 sequence is 11 residues long. Germline CDR1 and CDR2: SGHRS and YFSETQ. CDR3 coding DNA: TGCGCCAGCAGCGACGCCGGGGAGCAGTTCTTC. Encoded protein: CASSDAGEQFF.